This is a list of T cell receptor beta chains from one sample in a study of T cell repertoires in cytomegalovirus infection. MiXCR was run by TCRdb on the reads, yielding one entry per CDR3 protein. This table holds approximately 340,000 distinct CDR3 sequences, just under 30% found once. For these TCRs, the target antigens are not known. The sequences come from cultured PBMCs, collected from culture after CMV antigen stimulation. The receptors shown here come from a human donor in good health (CMV status not recorded). Some clones in this sample may be carry-over from other donors' samples. Both conserved end residues are part of each CDR3. D genes are given only for firm matches. A row's size may be missing; if present it is once, few, many or a size class.

cdr3_nt cdr3_aa j_call clone_size v_call d_call
TGTGCCAGCAACCTCGGAGTGGAAGGCTACACCTTC CASNLGVEGYTF TRBJ1-2 many TRBV12-3/TRBV12-4 .
TGTGCCAGCAGTTCGCAGCAGCCCCAGCATTTT CASSSQQPQHF TRBJ1-5 . TRBV28 .
TGTGCCAGCAGCGATCAGGGAAGAACTGAAGCTTTCTTT CASSDQGRTEAFF TRBJ1-1 . TRBV12-3/TRBV12-4 .
TGTGCCAGCAGCTCCGCCGCGGGGGACTCCCTCTACGAGCAGTACTTC CASSSAAGDSLYEQYF TRBJ2-7 few TRBV7-9 TRBD2
TGCGCCAGCAGAAACGGACAGGGGACAACCTCTGGGGCCAACGTCCTGACTTTC CASRNGQGTTSGANVLTF TRBJ2-6 . TRBV5-1 TRBD1
TGCAGTGCTCCGGACTCAGGGTGGGTCTACAATGAGCAGTTCTTC CSAPDSGWVYNEQFF TRBJ2-1 . TRBV20-1 .
TGCGCCAGCAGCCAAGTCCTTTTGACAGGCCGAAGCTCCTACGAGCAGTACTTC CASSQVLLTGRSSYEQYF TRBJ2-7 few TRBV4-1 .
TGTGCCAGCAGCACAGGGACAGGGAAGGCCCAGTACTTC CASSTGTGKAQYF TRBJ2-5 . TRBV7-1 TRBD1
TGTGCCAGTAGTAGGGACGGTTCAACTAATGAAAAACTGTTTTTT CASSRDGSTNEKLFF TRBJ1-4 . TRBV19 .
TGTGCCAGCAGCTGGGGGGGGAGGGAGAGAGCTTTCTTT CASSWGGRERAFF TRBJ1-1 few TRBV7-2 .
TGTGCCAGCAGCCCCATACTAGCGGGAATCACAGATACGCAGTATTTT CASSPILAGITDTQYF TRBJ2-3 few TRBV7-9 TRBD2
TGTGCCAGCAGCTTAAGGGGCCCGGGGTTTAGCACAGATACGCAGTATTTT CASSLRGPGFSTDTQYF TRBJ2-3 . TRBV27 .
TGTGCCAGCAGTTTCGGGTCCAGGGGGGAAGAGACCCAGTACTTC CASSFGSRGEETQYF TRBJ2-5 few TRBV28 .
TGTGCCAGCAGCTTATTGGGCACTGAAGCTTTCTTT CASSLLGTEAFF TRBJ1-1 . TRBV7-2 .
TGTGCCATCAGTTTCGGACAGGGGAAGGCTGGCACAGATACGCAGTATTTT CAISFGQGKAGTDTQYF TRBJ2-3 . TRBV10-3 TRBD1
TGCGCCAGCACCTCCAGGGCGGTGGGGACCCAGTACTTC CASTSRAVGTQYF TRBJ2-5 . TRBV10-2 .
TGTGCCATCAGTGGGGTCGGGGACGCTGAAGCTTTCTTT CAISGVGDAEAFF TRBJ1-1 few TRBV10-3 .
TGTGCCAGCAGCCCCCGGACTCTTCTTGGCTCCGGCGAGCAGTACTTC CASSPRTLLGSGEQYF TRBJ2-7 many TRBV7-2 .
TGTGCCAGCAGTTTCGGAGATCTAGGGACTGAAGCTTTCTTT CASSFGDLGTEAFF TRBJ1-1 . TRBV28 .
TGCAGTGCTACGGGACTAGCGGGAGCGCAGGGTGAGACCCAGTACTTC CSATGLAGAQGETQYF TRBJ2-5 . TRBV20-1 TRBD2